A single sample gave rise to the 21 T cell receptor beta chains below, sequenced in a study of T-cell memory formation after mild COVID-19. TCRdb re-derived calls from the 5' RACE reads in MiXCR, one entry per CDR3 protein. In the table there are 550,000 to 600,000 distinct CDR3 sequences, roughly 17% of which are singletons. The specimen was PBMCs or a T cell subset sorted from them (not recorded which). The receptors stem from an adult woman who had mild COVID-19 (a few samples of this study predate the infection). Cell type and time point are not known.

This chain joins TRBV24-1 and TRBJ2-5; 9 positions match TRBD1. Germline lookup yields CDR1 KGHDR and CDR2 SFDVKD. There are 16 residues in the CDR3. V trimming: 1 base; J trimming: 3 bases; junction bases outside the gene matches: 5. The CDR3 nucleotides are TGTGCCACCAGTGATTTAGCCCGGACAGGGGAAGAGACCCAGTACTTC. Translated: CATSDLARTGEETQYF.

This clonotype has only a few counts. CDR3 protein: CASSPEASRGQYF. Written as DNA, the CDR3 is TGTGCCAGCAGCCCGGAGGCCTCCCGGGGCCAGTATTTT. The V gene is TRBV7-9, the J gene TRBJ2-3; D may correspond to TRBD1 or TRBD2 (5 bases each). V dropped 5 bases and J dropped 12 bases, with 18 bases sitting between them. This CDR3 spans 13 amino acids. CDR1 is SEHNR and CDR2 is FQNEAQ in the germline V gene (reference sequence).

The chain carries TRBV7-1 and TRBJ1-2, with D tentatively TRBD1 (5 bases). TRBV7-1 is flagged as an ORF with uncertain function. There are 16 residues in the CDR3. V lost 2 bases, J lost 4 bases, and 17 bases lay in between. The CDR3 DNA reads as TGTGCCAGCAGCTCATTCTTTGACAGCGATTTCTATGGCTACACCTTC. This codes for CASSSFFDSDFYGYTF.

This chain joins TRBV27 and TRBJ2-6, with D perhaps TRBD2 (7 bases). This CDR3 spans 16 amino acids. Germline-derived CDR1 and CDR2 are MNHEY and SMNVEV (reference sequence). Trimming removed 3 bases at V and 0 bases at J, with 9 bases between. The CDR3 nucleotides read TGTGCCAGCAGTTTTGGGGGGGCCTCTGGGGCCAACGTCCTGACTTTC. Its protein is CASSFGGASGANVLTF.

This clonotype was counted only a few times. In DNA, the CDR3 is TGCAGCGTTCGTAAGGATACGCAGTATTTT. Amino acid sequence: CSVRKDTQYF. V gene TRBV29-1 combines with J gene TRBJ2-3; D is unclear. The length of the CDR3 is 10 residues. The germline V gene has CDR1 SQVTM and CDR2 ANQGSEA. V was trimmed by 5 bases and J by 6 bases, leaving 6 bases between them.

A few counts support this clonotype. CDR3 DNA sequence: TGTGCCAGCAGCTTTATTAACACCGGGGAGCTGTTTTTT. It yields the protein CASSFINTGELFF. This chain links TRBV7-3 with TRBJ2-2; D is uncertain. Germline V gene data show CDR1 as SGHTA and CDR2 as FQGTGA. The CDR3 spans 13 residues. V was trimmed by 3 bases and J by 2 bases, leaving 4 bases between them.

This clonotype was observed a handful of times. The J gene is TRBJ1-1, the V gene TRBV12-3 or TRBV12-4; D unresolved. Trimming pared 6 bases from V and 6 bases from J, leaving 11 bases between. The CDR3 extends over 12 amino acids. The CDR3 DNA reads as TGTGCCAGCAGCCTCCTTGTTTCTGAAGCTTTCTTT. Translation: CASSLLVSEAFF.

This clonotype was counted a few times. The V gene is TRBV10-3, the J gene TRBJ2-1; D is possibly TRBD2 (5 bases). In germline, CDR1 is ENHRY, CDR2 SYGVKD. V was clipped by 8 bases and J by 7 bases, with 12 bases between them. The CDR3 spans 12 residues. The CDR3: CAIREGRNEQFF. For the CDR3, the DNA is TGTGCCATCCGCGAGGGCCGGAATGAGCAGTTCTTC.

The CDR3: CASSISGLAGGTNEQFF. Here the CDR3 DNA reads TGTGCCAGTAGTATCTCCGGGCTAGCGGGAGGTACGAATGAGCAGTTCTTC. The chain is built from TRBV19 and TRBJ2-1, with 11 bases identical to TRBD2. Germline V lookup: CDR1 LNHDA, CDR2 SQIVND (reference sequence). The CDR3 runs to 17 residues. After removal of 3 bases from V and 7 bases from J, the junction contained 11 bases not matched to a gene.

This clonotype was counted a single time. The V call is TRBV6-5, the J call TRBJ2-1; no definite D call. This CDR3 contains 16 residues. CDR1 and CDR2 (germline): MNHEY, SVGAGI. With 2 bases removed from V and 4 bases from J, the gap between germline ends came to 15 bases. For the CDR3, the DNA is TGTGCCAGCAGTTACGTAGCCCAGTCCGATTACAATGAGCAGTTCTTC. It encodes CASSYVAQSDYNEQFF.

This clonotype was seen a few times. This chain uses TRBV29-1 with TRBJ1-2; 10 bases are shared with TRBD1. The CDR3 consists of 15 residues. J was trimmed by 0 bases and V by 6 bases; bases with no gene match: 7. CDR1 is SQVTM, CDR2 ANQGSEA, per germline. Here the CDR3 reads CSVGQGGLSNYGYTF. CDR3 bases: TGCAGCGTCGGACAGGGGGGACTTTCTAACTATGGCTACACCTTC.

This chain connects TRBV12-3 or TRBV12-4 to TRBJ2-7, with TRBD2 matching 9 bases. V shed 10 bases, J shed 3 bases, and the junction held 7 bases outside the gene matches. CDR3 length: 13 residues. The chain's CDR3 is CATAVAGDYEQYF. The CDR3 nucleotides are TGTGCCACCGCTGTAGCGGGAGACTACGAGCAGTACTTC.

The chain uses TRBV19 and TRBJ1-1; D unresolved. This CDR3 comprises 12 residues. V lost 2 bases, J lost 7 bases, and 8 bases lay in between. The V gene's germline CDR1 is LNHDA and CDR2 SQIVND (reference sequence). The CDR3 here is CASSINLFEAFF. CDR3 DNA sequence: TGTGCCAGTAGTATAAACCTCTTTGAAGCTTTCTTT.

J is TRBJ2-3 and V is TRBV6-1; D remains ambiguous. The germline V gene encodes CDR1 MNHNS and CDR2 SASEGT. The ends were cut back, 5 bases at V and 2 bases at J, with 14 bases in the middle. There are 15 residues in the CDR3. The CDR3 coding sequence is TGTGCCAGCAGTTCAGCCGGGTCCATCACAGATACGCAGTATTTT. The encoded protein is CASSSAGSITDTQYF.

This clonotype occurred a few times. The chain is built from TRBV19 and TRBJ2-7; 9 nucleotides line up with TRBD2. After removal of 3 bases from V and 4 bases from J, the junction contained 10 bases not matched to a gene. From germline, CDR1 is LNHDA and CDR2 SQIVND (reference sequence). CDR3 size: 16 residues. CDR3 nucleotide sequence: TGTGCCAGTAGTATCGGCTTTAGCGGGAGTTGGTACGAGCAGTACTTC. Its protein is CASSIGFSGSWYEQYF.

This chain uses TRBV20-1 with TRBJ2-2, with TRBD2 matching 8 bases. CDR1 DFQATT and CDR2 SNEGSKA come from the germline V gene (reference sequence). V shed 3 bases, J shed 7 bases, and the junction held 4 bases outside the gene matches. The CDR3 consists of 13 residues. CDR3 nucleotide sequence: TGCAGTGCTAGGACTAGCGCATACGGGGAGCTGTTTTTT. Translated, it gives CSARTSAYGELFF.

This clonotype was found a few times. V is TRBV4-1 and J is TRBJ1-5; 10 nucleotides agree with TRBD1. V gave up 0 bases and J gave up 6 bases; unmatched junction bases: 5. The CDR3 spans 16 residues. CDR1 is MGHRA, CDR2 YSYEKL, per germline. The CDR3, as DNA: TGCGCCAGCAGCCAAGATCCGGGACAGGGGAGTCAGCCCCAGCATTTT. This gives the protein CASSQDPGQGSQPQHF.

In this sample, this clonotype turned up a few times. The J gene is TRBJ1-2, the V gene TRBV7-9; possible D gene TRBD1, 5 bases. Germline V gene sequence: CDR1 SEHNR, CDR2 FQNEAQ (reference sequence). CDR3 length: 16 amino acids. The V gene lost 3 bases and the J gene lost 8 bases, with 22 bases spanning the gap. DNA of the CDR3: TGTGCCAGCAGCTTCTCTAACGCTCGACGTCAGGGAGGCTACACCTTC. Protein sequence: CASSFSNARRQGGYTF.

V and J are TRBV20-1 and TRBJ2-1; D possibly corresponds to TRBD2 (6 bases). The CDR3 has 13 amino acids. Germline loops: CDR1 DFQATT, CDR2 SNEGSKA (reference sequence). Trimming removed 2 bases from V and 8 bases from J, with 13 bases in between. The DNA for the CDR3 is TGCAGTGCTAGACTAGCGAGGGTCCATGAGCAGTTCTTC. Its protein product is CSARLARVHEQFF.

The chain couples TRBV5-1 to TRBJ1-1; no clear D. The germline V and J ends were trimmed by 4 bases and 4 bases, with 11 bases remaining between them. CDR3 size: 13 residues. The germline CDR1 and CDR2 sequences are SGHRS and YFSETQ. The CDR3 loop reads CASSPPSVTEAFF. In DNA form, the CDR3 reads TGCGCCAGCAGCCCCCCGTCCGTCACTGAAGCTTTCTTT.

This clonotype has only a few counts. The chain has TRBV7-8 and TRBJ2-3, with 9 bases identical to TRBD2. Germline V gene sequence: CDR1 SGHVS, CDR2 FQNEAQ. The V gene end was trimmed by 2 bases and the J gene end by 0 bases; junction bases not matched to a gene: 3. The CDR3 has 16 amino acids. The CDR3 DNA sequence: TGTGCCAGCAGCTTAATGACTAGCGGAAGCACAGATACGCAGTATTTT. Translation: CASSLMTSGSTDTQYF.